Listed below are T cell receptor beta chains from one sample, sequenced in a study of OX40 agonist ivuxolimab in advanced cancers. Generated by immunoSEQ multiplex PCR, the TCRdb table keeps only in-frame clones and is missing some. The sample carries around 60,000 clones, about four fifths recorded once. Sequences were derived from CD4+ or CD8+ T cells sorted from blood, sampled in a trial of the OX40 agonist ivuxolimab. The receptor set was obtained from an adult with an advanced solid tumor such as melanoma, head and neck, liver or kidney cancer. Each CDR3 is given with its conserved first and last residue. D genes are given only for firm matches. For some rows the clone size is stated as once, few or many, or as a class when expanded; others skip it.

cdr3_nt: TGTGCCAGCAGCTTGACAGGTGAAGCTTTCTTT; cdr3_aa: CASSLTGEAFF; d_call: -; j_call: TRBJ1-1; clone_size: -; v_call: TRBV7-9
cdr3_nt: TGTGCCTGGAGTAACTCTAACCGGGAACCTTTCTTT; cdr3_aa: CAWSNSNREPFF; d_call: -; j_call: TRBJ1-1; clone_size: -; v_call: TRBV30
cdr3_nt: TGTGCCAGCAGCCAACAGGGGCCTGGTCTTAATGAGCAGTTCTTC; cdr3_aa: CASSQQGPGLNEQFF; d_call: TRBD1; j_call: TRBJ2-1; clone_size: -; v_call: TRBV7-9
cdr3_nt: TGTGCCAGCAGTTTTAAGGGACTTAACAATGAGCAGTTCTTC; cdr3_aa: CASSFKGLNNEQFF; d_call: -; j_call: TRBJ2-1; clone_size: -; v_call: TRBV28
cdr3_nt: TGCAGTGCTACTGTTGGAAACACCATATATTTT; cdr3_aa: CSATVGNTIYF; d_call: -; j_call: TRBJ1-3; clone_size: -; v_call: TRBV20-1
cdr3_nt: TGTGCCAGCAGCTTAGATATAGCGGGAGGCTTAAAAGATACGCAGTATTTT; cdr3_aa: CASSLDIAGGLKDTQYF; d_call: TRBD2; j_call: TRBJ2-3; clone_size: -; v_call: TRBV7-6
cdr3_nt: TGTGCCAGCAGCTTAGAATTAAGAGCCAAAAACATTCAGTACTTC; cdr3_aa: CASSLELRAKNIQYF; d_call: -; j_call: TRBJ2-4; clone_size: -; v_call: TRBV7-2
cdr3_nt: TGTGCCAGCTTCTCAGGGGATGGCTACACCTTC; cdr3_aa: CASFSGDGYTF; d_call: -; j_call: TRBJ1-2; clone_size: -; v_call: TRBV7-9
cdr3_nt: TGTGCCAGCAGTTTGGAAAACTCAGGGGGCGGAGAAAAACTGTTTTTT; cdr3_aa: CASSLENSGGGEKLFF; d_call: TRBD1; j_call: TRBJ1-4; clone_size: -; v_call: TRBV27
cdr3_nt: TGTGCCAGCACCCGACAGGCACCACAAGAGACCCAGTACTTC; cdr3_aa: CASTRQAPQETQYF; d_call: -; j_call: TRBJ2-5; clone_size: few; v_call: TRBV2
cdr3_nt: TGTGCCTGGAGTGTCCCTCTCCCAGATACGCAGTATTTT; cdr3_aa: CAWSVPLPDTQYF; d_call: -; j_call: TRBJ2-3; clone_size: once; v_call: TRBV30
cdr3_nt: TGTGCCAGCAGTCGGGACGGTGAAAAACTGTTTTTT; cdr3_aa: CASSRDGEKLFF; d_call: -; j_call: TRBJ1-4; clone_size: -; v_call: TRBV7-2
cdr3_nt: TGTGCCAGCAGCTCCCGTGTTAGCGGGGGGGTTGGCGAGCAGTACTTC; cdr3_aa: CASSSRVSGGVGEQYF; d_call: TRBD2; j_call: TRBJ2-7; clone_size: -; v_call: TRBV7-2
cdr3_nt: TGTGCCAGCAAGAGCCCCGGGACTAGCGGGAGGGGGAACCGTAGCACAGATACGCAGTATTTT; cdr3_aa: CASKSPGTSGRGNRSTDTQYF; d_call: -; j_call: TRBJ2-3; clone_size: -; v_call: TRBV21-1
cdr3_nt: TGTGCCAGTAGTATTGCGACGAACACTGAAGCTTTCTTT; cdr3_aa: CASSIATNTEAFF; d_call: -; j_call: TRBJ1-1; clone_size: -; v_call: TRBV19
cdr3_nt: TGTGCCAGCAGCTTAATGGAGACCCAGTACTTC; cdr3_aa: CASSLMETQYF; d_call: -; j_call: TRBJ2-5; clone_size: -; v_call: TRBV7-2
cdr3_nt: TGTGCCAGCAGCTTGACTTTTGAGGAAGGTCAGCCCCAGCATTTT; cdr3_aa: CASSLTFEEGQPQHF; d_call: -; j_call: TRBJ1-5; clone_size: -; v_call: TRBV7-9
cdr3_nt: TGTGCCAGCAGTTTTGACATTGCCAGCAATCAGCCCCAGCATTTT; cdr3_aa: CASSFDIASNQPQHF; d_call: -; j_call: TRBJ1-5; clone_size: -; v_call: TRBV27
cdr3_nt: TGTGCCAGCAGCTTAGACAGGGAGAACACTGAAGCTTTCTTT; cdr3_aa: CASSLDRENTEAFF; d_call: -; j_call: TRBJ1-1; clone_size: -; v_call: TRBV7-9
cdr3_nt: TGTGCCAGCAGTGAAATTGTACAGAGGTCTTTAGCCAAAAACATTCAGTACTTC; cdr3_aa: CASSEIVQRSLAKNIQYF; d_call: -; j_call: TRBJ2-4; clone_size: -; v_call: TRBV2
cdr3_nt: TGTGCCAGCAGTTTAGCGGGGGCCTCCTACGAGCAGTACTTC; cdr3_aa: CASSLAGASYEQYF; d_call: TRBD2; j_call: TRBJ2-7; clone_size: -; v_call: TRBV6-6
cdr3_nt: TGTGCCAGTAGTATAGTATTCGGGAGGGCCGGATACGAGCAGTACTTC; cdr3_aa: CASSIVFGRAGYEQYF; d_call: TRBD2; j_call: TRBJ2-7; clone_size: -; v_call: TRBV19
cdr3_nt: TGCAGCGTCGTCGACGGGACCCACTACGAGCAGTACTTC; cdr3_aa: CSVVDGTHYEQYF; d_call: -; j_call: TRBJ2-7; clone_size: -; v_call: TRBV29-1
cdr3_nt: TGTGCCAGCAGCCCCGGGACAGGGTACGAGCAGTACTTC; cdr3_aa: CASSPGTGYEQYF; d_call: TRBD1; j_call: TRBJ2-7; clone_size: -; v_call: TRBV27
cdr3_nt: TGTGCCAGCAGTTACGAGCCCAACTACACCTTC; cdr3_aa: CASSYEPNYTF; d_call: -; j_call: TRBJ1-2; clone_size: -; v_call: TRBV6-5
cdr3_nt: TGCGCCAGCAGCCTACAACTAGCGGGAGGCCCCAGCTCCTACAATGAGCAGTTCTTC; cdr3_aa: CASSLQLAGGPSSYNEQFF; d_call: TRBD2; j_call: TRBJ2-1; clone_size: -; v_call: TRBV5-1
cdr3_nt: TGTGCCAGCAGCGTACAACTAGCGGGAGGGGAGACCCAGTACTTC; cdr3_aa: CASSVQLAGGETQYF; d_call: TRBD2; j_call: TRBJ2-5; clone_size: -; v_call: TRBV9
cdr3_nt: TGTGCCAGCAGCGTGGATAGTGACTATGGCTACACCTTC; cdr3_aa: CASSVDSDYGYTF; d_call: -; j_call: TRBJ1-2; clone_size: few; v_call: TRBV7-9
cdr3_nt: TGCGCCAGCAGCGGACAGGTGCACTATGGCTACACCTTC; cdr3_aa: CASSGQVHYGYTF; d_call: TRBD1; j_call: TRBJ1-2; clone_size: -; v_call: TRBV10-2
cdr3_nt: TGTGCCAGCAGCCTCGGGGGTAAGACTGGGGCCAACGTCCTGACTTTC; cdr3_aa: CASSLGGKTGANVLTF; d_call: -; j_call: TRBJ2-6; clone_size: -; v_call: TRBV7-2
cdr3_nt: TGTGCCAGCAGCTTGTACGCTGAAGCTTTCTTT; cdr3_aa: CASSLYAEAFF; d_call: -; j_call: TRBJ1-1; clone_size: -; v_call: TRBV5-6
cdr3_nt: TGCGCCAGCAGCCACCCAGACCGGGTTTCACCCCTCCACTTT; cdr3_aa: CASSHPDRVSPLHF; d_call: -; j_call: TRBJ1-6; clone_size: -; v_call: TRBV4-3
cdr3_nt: TGTGCCAGCAGTGAACGGACTAGCCCCCCAGATACGCAGTATTTT; cdr3_aa: CASSERTSPPDTQYF; d_call: TRBD2; j_call: TRBJ2-3; clone_size: -; v_call: TRBV2
cdr3_nt: TGTGCCAGCAGTGGGCAGCTTACCCCCTACGAGCAGTACTTC; cdr3_aa: CASSGQLTPYEQYF; d_call: -; j_call: TRBJ2-7; clone_size: -; v_call: TRBV6-5
cdr3_nt: TGCGCCAGCAGCCAAGATGTGGGCGGACAGGGTGACGGCTACACCTTC; cdr3_aa: CASSQDVGGQGDGYTF; d_call: TRBD1; j_call: TRBJ1-2; clone_size: -; v_call: TRBV4-1